This T cell receptor (beta chain) was captured by sequencing in a study of control samples from healthy donors and cancer patients. This table comes from immunoSEQ multiplex PCR, and its TCRdb copy is limited to in-frame clones, with some not included. The sample carries 130,000 or so clones, 92% recorded once. The length of the CDR3 is 13 residues. The germline V gene encodes CDR1 MNHEY and CDR2 SVGAGI. V was clipped by 6 bases and J by 6 bases, with 9 bases between them. This chain connects TRBV6-5 to TRBJ1-6, with a tentative D call TRBD1 (5 bases). Sequences were obtained from blood. The TCR originated in a woman aged 50 to 60 in good health. The CDR3 bases are TGTGCCAGCAGCCCGGGGGTTAATTCACCCCTCCACTTT. Residues: CASSPGVNSPLHF.